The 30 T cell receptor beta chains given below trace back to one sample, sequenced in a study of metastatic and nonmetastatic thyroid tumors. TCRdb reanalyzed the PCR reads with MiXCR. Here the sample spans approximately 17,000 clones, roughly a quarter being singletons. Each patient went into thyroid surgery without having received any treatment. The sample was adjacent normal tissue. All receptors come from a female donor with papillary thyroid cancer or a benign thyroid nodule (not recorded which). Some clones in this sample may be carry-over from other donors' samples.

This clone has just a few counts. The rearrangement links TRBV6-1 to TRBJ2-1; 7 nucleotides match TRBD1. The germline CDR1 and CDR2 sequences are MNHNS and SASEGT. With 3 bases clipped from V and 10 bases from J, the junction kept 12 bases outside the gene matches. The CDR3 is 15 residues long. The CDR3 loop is CASSDPRQGDREQFF. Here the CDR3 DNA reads TGTGCCAGCAGTGATCCCCGACAGGGAGATAGGGAGCAGTTCTTC.

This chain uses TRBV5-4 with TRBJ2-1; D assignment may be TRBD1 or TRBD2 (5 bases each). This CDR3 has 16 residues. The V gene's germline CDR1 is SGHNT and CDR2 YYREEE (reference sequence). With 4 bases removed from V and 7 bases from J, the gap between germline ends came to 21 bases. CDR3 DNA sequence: TGTGCCAGCAGCGTGCCCCGGGACCCAGTAGGAAATGAGCAGTTCTTC. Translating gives CASSVPRDPVGNEQFF.

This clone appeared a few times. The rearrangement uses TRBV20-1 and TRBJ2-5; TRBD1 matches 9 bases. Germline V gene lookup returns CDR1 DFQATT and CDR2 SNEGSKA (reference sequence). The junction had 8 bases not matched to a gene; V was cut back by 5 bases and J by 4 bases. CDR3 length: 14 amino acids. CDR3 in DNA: TGCAGTGCTCCGGGACAGGGTTTCGGAGAGACCCAGTACTTC. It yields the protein CSAPGQGFGETQYF.

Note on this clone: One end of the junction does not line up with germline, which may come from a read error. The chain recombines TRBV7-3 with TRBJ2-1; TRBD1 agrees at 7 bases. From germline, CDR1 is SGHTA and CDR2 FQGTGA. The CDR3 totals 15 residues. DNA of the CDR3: TGTGCCAGCAGCCTAACCGGGACAGACAACAATGAGCAGTTCTTC. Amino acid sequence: CASSLTGTDNNEQFF.

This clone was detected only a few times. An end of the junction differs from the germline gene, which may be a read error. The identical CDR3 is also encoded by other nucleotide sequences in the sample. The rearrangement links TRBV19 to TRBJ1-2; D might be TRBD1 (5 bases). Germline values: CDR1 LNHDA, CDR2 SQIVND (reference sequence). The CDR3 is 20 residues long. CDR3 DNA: TGTGCCAGTAGGATAGGCCCGAGGGACTGGGCGCGGTCGCCGTACCGTGGCTACACCTTC. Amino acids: CASRIGPRDWARSPYRGYTF.

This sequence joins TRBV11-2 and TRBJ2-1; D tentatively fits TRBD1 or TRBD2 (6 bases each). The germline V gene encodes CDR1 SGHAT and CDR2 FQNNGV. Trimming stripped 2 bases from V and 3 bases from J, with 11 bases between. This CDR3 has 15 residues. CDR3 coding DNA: TGTGCCAGCAGCTTACGAGGGGGGTTCTACAATGAGCAGTTCTTC. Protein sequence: CASSLRGGFYNEQFF.

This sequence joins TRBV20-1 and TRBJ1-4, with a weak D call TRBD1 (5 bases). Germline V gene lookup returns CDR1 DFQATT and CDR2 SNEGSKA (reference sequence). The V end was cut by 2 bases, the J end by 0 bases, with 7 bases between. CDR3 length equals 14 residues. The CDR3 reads CSARQTATNEKLFF. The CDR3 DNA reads TGCAGTGCTAGACAGACAGCAACTAATGAAAAACTGTTTTTT.

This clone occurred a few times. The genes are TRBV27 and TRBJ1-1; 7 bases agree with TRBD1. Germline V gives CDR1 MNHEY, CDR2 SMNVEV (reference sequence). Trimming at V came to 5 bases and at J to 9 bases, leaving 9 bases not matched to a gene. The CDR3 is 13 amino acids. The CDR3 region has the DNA TGTGCCAGCAGTCCAATTCAGGGGGTGCAAGCTTTCTTT. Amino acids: CASSPIQGVQAFF.

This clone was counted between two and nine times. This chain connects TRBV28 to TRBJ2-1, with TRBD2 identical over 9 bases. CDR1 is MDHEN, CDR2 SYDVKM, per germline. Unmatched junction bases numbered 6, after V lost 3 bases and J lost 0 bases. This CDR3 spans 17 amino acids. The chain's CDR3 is CASSFLLAGTSYNEQFF. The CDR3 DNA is TGTGCCAGCAGTTTTTTGCTAGCGGGGACCTCCTACAATGAGCAGTTCTTC.

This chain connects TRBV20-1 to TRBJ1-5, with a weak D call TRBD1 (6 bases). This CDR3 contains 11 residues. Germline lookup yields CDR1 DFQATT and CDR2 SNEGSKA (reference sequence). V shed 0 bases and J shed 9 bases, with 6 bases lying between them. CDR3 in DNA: TGCAGTGCTAGAGAAGGGGGGCCCCAGCATTTT. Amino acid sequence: CSAREGGPQHF.

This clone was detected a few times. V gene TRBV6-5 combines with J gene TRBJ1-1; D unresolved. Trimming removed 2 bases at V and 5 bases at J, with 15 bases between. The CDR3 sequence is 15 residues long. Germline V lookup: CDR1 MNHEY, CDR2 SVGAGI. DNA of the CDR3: TGTGCCAGCAGTTACCAAGCACTTAAGACTACTGAAGCTTTCTTT. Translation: CASSYQALKTTEAFF.

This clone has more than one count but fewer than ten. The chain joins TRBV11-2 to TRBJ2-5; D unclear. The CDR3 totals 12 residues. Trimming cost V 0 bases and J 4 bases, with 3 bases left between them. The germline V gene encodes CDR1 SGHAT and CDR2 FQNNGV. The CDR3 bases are TGTGCCAGCAGCTTAGAGACAGAGACCCAGTACTTC. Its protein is CASSLETETQYF.

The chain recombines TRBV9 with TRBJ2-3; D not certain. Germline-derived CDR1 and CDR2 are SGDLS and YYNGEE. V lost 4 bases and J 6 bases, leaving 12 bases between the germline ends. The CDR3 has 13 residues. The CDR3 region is CASSKSRADTQYF. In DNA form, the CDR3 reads TGTGCCAGCAGCAAGTCCCGGGCGGATACGCAGTATTTT. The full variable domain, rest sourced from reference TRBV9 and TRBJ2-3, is DSGVTQTPKHLITATGQRVTLRCSPRSGDLSVYWYQQSLDQGLQFLIQYYNGEERAKGNILERFSAQQFPDLHSELNLSSLELGDSALYFCASSKSRADTQYFGPGTRLTVL.

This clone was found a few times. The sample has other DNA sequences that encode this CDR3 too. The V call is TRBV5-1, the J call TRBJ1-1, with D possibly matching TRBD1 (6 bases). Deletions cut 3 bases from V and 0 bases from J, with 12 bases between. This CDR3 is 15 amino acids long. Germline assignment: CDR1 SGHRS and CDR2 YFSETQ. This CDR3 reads CASSSVQGLNTEAFF. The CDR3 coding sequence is TGCGCCAGCAGCTCGGTACAGGGCCTGAACACTGAAGCTTTCTTT. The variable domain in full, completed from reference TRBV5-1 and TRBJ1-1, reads KAGVTQTPRYLIKTRGQQVTLSCSPISGHRSVSWYQQTPGQGLQFLFEYFSETQRNKGNFPGRFSGRQFSNSRSEMNVSTLELGDSALYLCASSSVQGLNTEAFFGQGTRLTVV.

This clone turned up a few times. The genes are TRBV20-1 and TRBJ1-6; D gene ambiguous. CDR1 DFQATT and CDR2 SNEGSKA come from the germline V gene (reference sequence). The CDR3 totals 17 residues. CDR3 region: CSSIRVVPSSYNSPLHF. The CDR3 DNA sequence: TGCAGCTCTATCCGGGTGGTCCCGAGCTCCTATAATTCACCCCTCCACTTT.

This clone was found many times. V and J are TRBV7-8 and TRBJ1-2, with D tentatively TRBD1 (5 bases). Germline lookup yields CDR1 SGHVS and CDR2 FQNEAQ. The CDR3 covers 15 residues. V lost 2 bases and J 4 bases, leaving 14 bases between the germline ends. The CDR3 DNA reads TGTGCCAGCAGCTTACAGGGTTCGAGTATCTATGGCTACACCTTC. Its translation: CASSLQGSSIYGYTF.

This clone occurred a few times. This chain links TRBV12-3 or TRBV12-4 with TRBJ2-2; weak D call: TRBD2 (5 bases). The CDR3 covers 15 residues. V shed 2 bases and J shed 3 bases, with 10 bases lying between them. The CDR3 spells CASSLRGWDTGELFF. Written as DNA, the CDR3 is TGTGCCAGCAGTTTACGGGGTTGGGACACCGGGGAGCTGTTTTTT.

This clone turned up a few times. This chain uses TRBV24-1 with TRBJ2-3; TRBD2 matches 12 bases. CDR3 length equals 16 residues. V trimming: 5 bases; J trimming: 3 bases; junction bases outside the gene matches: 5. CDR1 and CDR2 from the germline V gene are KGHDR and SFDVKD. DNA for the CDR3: TGTGCCACCAGTGCGACTAGCGGGAGCCCGACAGATACGCAGTATTTT. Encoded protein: CATSATSGSPTDTQYF.

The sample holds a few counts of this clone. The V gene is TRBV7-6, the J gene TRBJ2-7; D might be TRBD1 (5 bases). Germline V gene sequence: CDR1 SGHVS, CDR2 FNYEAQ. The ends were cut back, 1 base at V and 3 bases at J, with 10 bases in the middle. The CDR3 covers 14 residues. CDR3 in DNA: TGTGCCAGCAGCTTAGGGGGCACGGGCTACGAGCAGTACTTC. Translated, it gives CASSLGGTGYEQYF.

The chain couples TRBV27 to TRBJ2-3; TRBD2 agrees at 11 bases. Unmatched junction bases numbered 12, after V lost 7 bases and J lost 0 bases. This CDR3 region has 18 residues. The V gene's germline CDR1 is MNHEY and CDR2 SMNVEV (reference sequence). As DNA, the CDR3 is TGTGCCAGCACCCTCCTATTACTAGCGGGAGCTAGCACAGATACGCAGTATTTT. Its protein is CASTLLLLAGASTDTQYF.

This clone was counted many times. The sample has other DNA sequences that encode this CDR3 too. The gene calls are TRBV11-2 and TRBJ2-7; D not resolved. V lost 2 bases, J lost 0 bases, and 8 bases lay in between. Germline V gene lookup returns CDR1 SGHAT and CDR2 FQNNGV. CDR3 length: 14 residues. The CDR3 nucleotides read TGTGCCAGCAGCTTACTTACCCCCTCCTACGAGCAGTACTTC. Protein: CASSLLTPSYEQYF.

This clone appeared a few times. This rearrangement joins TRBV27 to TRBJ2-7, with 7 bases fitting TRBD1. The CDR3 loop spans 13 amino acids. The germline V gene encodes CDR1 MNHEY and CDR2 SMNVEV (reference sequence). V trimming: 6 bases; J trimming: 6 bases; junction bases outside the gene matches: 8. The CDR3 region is CASSRDRVSEQYF. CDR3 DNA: TGTGCCAGCAGCCGAGACAGGGTCTCCGAGCAGTACTTC.

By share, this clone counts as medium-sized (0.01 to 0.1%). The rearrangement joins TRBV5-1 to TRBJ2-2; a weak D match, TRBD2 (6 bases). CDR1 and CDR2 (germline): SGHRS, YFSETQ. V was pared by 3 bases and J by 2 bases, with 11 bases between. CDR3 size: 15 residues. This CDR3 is CASSWRAGNTGELFF. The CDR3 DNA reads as TGCGCCAGCAGCTGGAGGGCCGGTAACACCGGGGAGCTGTTTTTT.

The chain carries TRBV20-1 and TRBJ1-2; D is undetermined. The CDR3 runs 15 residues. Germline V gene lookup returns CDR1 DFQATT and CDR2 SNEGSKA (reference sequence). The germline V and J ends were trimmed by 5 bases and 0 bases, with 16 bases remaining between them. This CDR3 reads CSAANSGLANYGYTF. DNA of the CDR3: TGCAGTGCTGCAAATTCCGGACTCGCTAACTATGGCTACACCTTC.

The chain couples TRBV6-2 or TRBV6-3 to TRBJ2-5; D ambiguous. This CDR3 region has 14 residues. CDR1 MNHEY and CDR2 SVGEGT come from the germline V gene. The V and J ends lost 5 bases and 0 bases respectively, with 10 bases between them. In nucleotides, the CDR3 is TGTGCCAGCAGTATGACACCGTACCAAGAGACCCAGTACTTC. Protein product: CASSMTPYQETQYF.

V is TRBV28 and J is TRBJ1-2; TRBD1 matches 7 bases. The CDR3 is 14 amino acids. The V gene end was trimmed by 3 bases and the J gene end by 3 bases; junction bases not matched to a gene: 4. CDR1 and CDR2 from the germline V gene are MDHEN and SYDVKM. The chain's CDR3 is CASSLQGGYYGYTF. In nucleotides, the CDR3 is TGTGCCAGCAGTTTGCAGGGGGGGTACTATGGCTACACCTTC.

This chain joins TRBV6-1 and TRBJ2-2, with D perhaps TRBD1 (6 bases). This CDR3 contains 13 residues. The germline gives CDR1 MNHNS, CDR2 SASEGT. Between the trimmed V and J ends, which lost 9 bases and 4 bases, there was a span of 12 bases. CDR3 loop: CASFRGGTGELFF. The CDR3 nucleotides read TGTGCCAGTTTTAGAGGGGGCACCGGGGAGCTGTTTTTT.

The CDR3 reads CSAREGTSGVYEQFF. DNA of the CDR3: TGCAGTGCTAGAGAAGGGACTAGCGGGGTTTATGAGCAGTTCTTC. The rearrangement links TRBV20-1 to TRBJ2-1, with 13 bases lining up with TRBD2. This CDR3 region has 15 residues. Germline CDR1 and CDR2: DFQATT and SNEGSKA (reference sequence). V shed 0 bases and J 8 bases; nucleotides not matched to a gene: 4.

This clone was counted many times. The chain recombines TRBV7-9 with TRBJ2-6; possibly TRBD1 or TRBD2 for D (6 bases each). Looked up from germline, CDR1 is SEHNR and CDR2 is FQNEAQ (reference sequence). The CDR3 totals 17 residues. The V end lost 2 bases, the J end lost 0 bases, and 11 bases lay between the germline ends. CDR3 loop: CASSLMGGSSGANVLTF. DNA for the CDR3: TGTGCCAGCAGCTTAATGGGGGGCAGCTCTGGGGCCAACGTCCTGACTTTC.

The CDR3 protein is CASSSTSGGIGTDTQYF. The DNA of the CDR3 is TGCGCCAGCAGCTCTACTAGCGGGGGGATAGGCACAGATACGCAGTATTTT. V gene TRBV5-1 combines with J gene TRBJ2-3, with 12 bases fitting TRBD2. Germline V gives CDR1 SGHRS, CDR2 YFSETQ. The ends lost 3 bases at V and 1 base at J; junction bases unmatched: 6. CDR3 size: 17 residues.